A selection of T cell receptor beta chains follows, all from one sample in a study of Ad26.COV2.S vaccination and SARS-CoV-2 variants. Data came from immunoSEQ multiplex PCR; TCRdb stores just in-frame clones and leaves some out. This table has some 410,000 clones, approximately 92% appearing once. This specimen was peripheral blood, taken in a trial of Ad26.COV2.S vaccine versus placebo. The receptors here all came from a person aged 18-60 years who received the Ad26.COV2.S COVID-19 vaccine or a placebo. Each CDR3 is given with its conserved first and last residue. D genes are given only for firm matches. For some rows the clone size is stated as once, few or many, or as a class when expanded; others skip it.

J,V,D,size,CDR3,DNA
TRBJ2-3,TRBV29-1,.,.,CSVVQGTDTQYF,TGCAGCGTGGTGCAAGGCACAGATACGCAGTATTTT
TRBJ2-3,TRBV4-3,.,.,CASSPRIGSTDTQYF,TGCGCCAGCAGCCCCAGGATAGGGAGTACAGATACGCAGTATTTT
TRBJ2-3,TRBV29-1,TRBD2,.,CSVSPGLAGGPDTQYF,TGCAGCGTTTCCCCGGGACTAGCGGGGGGGCCAGATACGCAGTATTTT
TRBJ2-7,TRBV15,.,once,CATSRGAGLDEQYF,TGTGCCACCAGCAGAGGGGCAGGGTTGGACGAGCAGTACTTC
TRBJ2-4,TRBV10-2,.,.,CASKESRTGSLAKNIQYF,TGCGCCAGCAAGGAATCTAGGACGGGAAGCCTAGCCAAAAACATTCAGTACTTC
TRBJ2-1,TRBV5-4,.,.,CASSPALGGEQFF,TGTGCCAGCAGCCCAGCTCTGGGTGGAGAGCAGTTCTTC
TRBJ2-5,TRBV5-6,TRBD1,once,CASSLEATGKKTQYF,TGTGCCAGCAGCTTGGAGGCGACAGGGAAAAAGACCCAGTACTTC
TRBJ2-3,TRBV7-9,.,.,CASSHLGGTDTQYF,TGTGCCAGCAGCCACCTTGGGGGCACAGATACGCAGTATTTT
TRBJ2-5,TRBV2,TRBD2,.,CASSAGGWETQYF,TGTGCCAGCAGTGCGGGAGGGTGGGAGACCCAGTACTTC
TRBJ2-7,TRBV15,TRBD1,.,CATSRDAGQASYEQYF,TGTGCCACCAGCAGAGATGCGGGACAGGCCTCCTACGAGCAGTACTTC
TRBJ2-3,TRBV2,TRBD2,.,CASRGVEYSTDTQYF,TGTGCCAGCCGGGGGGTGGAGTATTCCACAGATACGCAGTATTTT
TRBJ2-3,TRBV5-1,.,.,CASSLDPDSLLYF,TGCGCCAGCAGCTTGGATCCGGACAGTCTACTGTATTTT
TRBJ1-2,TRBV5-6,.,.,CASSLMQGEPNYGYTF,TGTGCCAGCAGCTTGATGCAGGGTGAGCCTAACTATGGCTACACCTTC
TRBJ1-6,TRBV30,.,once,CAWSVIQGYNSPLHF,TGTGCCTGGAGTGTCATCCAGGGGTATAATTCACCCCTCCACTTT
TRBJ2-1,TRBV5-5,.,.,CASSLVGQEQFF,TGTGCCAGCAGCTTGGTGGGACAAGAGCAGTTCTTC
TRBJ2-3,TRBV15,.,.,CATSRDGTRRDTQYF,TGTGCCACCAGCAGAGACGGGACACGTCGAGATACGCAGTATTTT
TRBJ2-7,TRBV7-2,.,once,CASSLAQGLRSEQYF,TGTGCCAGCAGCTTAGCCCAGGGGCTGAGAAGCGAGCAGTACTTC
TRBJ2-1,TRBV6-5,.,once,CASARGGSYNEQFF,TGTGCCAGCGCCCGAGGGGGGTCCTACAATGAGCAGTTCTTC
TRBJ2-5,TRBV27,.,.,CASSFSGGDLQETQYF,TGTGCCAGCAGTTTTAGTGGCGGGGACCTCCAAGAGACCCAGTACTTC
TRBJ2-5,TRBV7-2,.,.,CASSSNRDGEETQYF,TGTGCCAGCAGCTCCAACAGGGACGGGGAGGAGACCCAGTACTTC
TRBJ1-2,TRBV4-3,TRBD1,.,CASSPRPRDRDGYTF,TGCGCCAGCAGCCCAAGGCCCCGGGACAGGGATGGCTACACCTTC
TRBJ2-7,TRBV7-2,.,.,CASSAVSGPYEQYF,TGTGCCAGCAGCGCGGTGTCAGGGCCCTACGAGCAGTACTTC
TRBJ1-2,TRBV18,TRBD1,.,CASSPIPSRTGDGYTF,TGTGCCAGCTCACCTATACCAAGTCGGACAGGGGATGGCTACACCTTC
TRBJ2-7,TRBV9,.,.,CASSPRETGKNSYEQYF,TGTGCCAGCAGCCCCCGGGAGACAGGGAAAAATTCCTACGAGCAGTACTTC
TRBJ2-3,TRBV5-5,.,.,CASSSGDSTDTQYF,TGTGCCAGCAGCTCTGGAGACAGCACAGATACGCAGTATTTT
TRBJ2-2,TRBV7-2,.,.,CASSLVGAAGELFF,TGTGCCAGCAGCTTAGTAGGGGCGGCCGGGGAGCTGTTTTTT
TRBJ1-2,TRBV29-1,.,.,CSVDRGVGSYGYTF,TGCAGCGTTGATAGAGGGGTGGGCAGCTATGGCTACACCTTC
TRBJ2-1,TRBV18,TRBD2,.,CASSSSGTSVNNEQFF,TGTGCCAGCTCATCGTCCGGGACTAGCGTCAACAATGAGCAGTTCTTC
TRBJ1-1,TRBV10-3,.,.,CAISPAMLNTEAFF,TGTGCCATCAGCCCAGCCATGTTGAACACTGAAGCTTTCTTT
TRBJ1-2,TRBV28,TRBD1,.,CASSLRTGLNYGYTF,TGTGCCAGCAGTCTCCGGACAGGGTTAAACTATGGCTACACCTTC
TRBJ2-2,TRBV4-3,.,.,CASSQDWLRSTGELFF,TGCGCCAGCAGCCAAGATTGGCTCCGTTCCACCGGGGAGCTGTTTTTT
TRBJ1-1,TRBV4-3,TRBD1,once,CASSQVQGARSLFF,TGCGCCAGCAGCCAAGTCCAGGGGGCCCGGAGTTTGTTCTTT
TRBJ1-1,TRBV3-1/TRBV3-2,.,.,CASSREPRTLVSPNTEAFF,TGTGCCAGCAGCCGAGAACCGCGGACTCTCGTATCCCCAAACACTGAAGCTTTCTTT